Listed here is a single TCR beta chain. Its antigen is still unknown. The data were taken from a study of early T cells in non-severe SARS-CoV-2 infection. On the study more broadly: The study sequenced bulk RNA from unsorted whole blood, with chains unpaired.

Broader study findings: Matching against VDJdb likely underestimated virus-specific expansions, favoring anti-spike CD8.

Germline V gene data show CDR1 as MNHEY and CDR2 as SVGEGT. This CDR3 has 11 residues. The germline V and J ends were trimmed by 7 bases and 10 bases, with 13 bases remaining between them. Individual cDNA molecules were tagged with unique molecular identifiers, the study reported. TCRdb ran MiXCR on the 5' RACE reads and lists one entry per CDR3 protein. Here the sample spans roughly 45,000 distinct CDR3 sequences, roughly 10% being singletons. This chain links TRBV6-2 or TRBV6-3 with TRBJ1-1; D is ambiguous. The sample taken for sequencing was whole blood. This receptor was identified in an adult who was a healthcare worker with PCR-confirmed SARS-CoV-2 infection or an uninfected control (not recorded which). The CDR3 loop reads CASNLPPGAFF. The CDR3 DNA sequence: TGTGCCAGCAACCTTCCCCCAGGAGCTTTCTTT.